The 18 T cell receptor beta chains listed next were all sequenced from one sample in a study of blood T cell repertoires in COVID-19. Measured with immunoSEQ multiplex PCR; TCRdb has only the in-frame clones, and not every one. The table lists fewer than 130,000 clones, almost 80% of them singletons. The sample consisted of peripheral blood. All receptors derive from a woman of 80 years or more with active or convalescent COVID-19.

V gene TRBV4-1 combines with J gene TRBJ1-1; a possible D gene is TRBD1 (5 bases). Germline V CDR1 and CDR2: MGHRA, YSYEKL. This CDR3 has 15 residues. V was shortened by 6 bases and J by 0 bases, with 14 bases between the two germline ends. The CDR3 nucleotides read TGCGCCAGCAGACCCAACCCGACAGTGAACACTGAAGCTTTCTTT. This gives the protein CASRPNPTVNTEAFF.

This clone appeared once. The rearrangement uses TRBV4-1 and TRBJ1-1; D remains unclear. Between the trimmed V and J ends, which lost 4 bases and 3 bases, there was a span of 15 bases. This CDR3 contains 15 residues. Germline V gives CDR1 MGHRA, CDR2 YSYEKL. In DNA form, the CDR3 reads TGCGCCAGCAGCCGACGTCCTGGCGGGGACACTGAAGCTTTCTTT. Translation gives CASSRRPGGDTEAFF.

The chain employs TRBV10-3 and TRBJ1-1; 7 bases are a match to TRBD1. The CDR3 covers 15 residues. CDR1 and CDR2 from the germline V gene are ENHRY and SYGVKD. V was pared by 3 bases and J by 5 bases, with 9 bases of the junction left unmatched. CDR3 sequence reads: CAISDPQGDGTEAFF. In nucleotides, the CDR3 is TGTGCCATCAGTGACCCCCAGGGGGATGGAACTGAAGCTTTCTTT.

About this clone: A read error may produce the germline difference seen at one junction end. The CDR3 loop reads CASRLVGSSYEQYF. The CDR3 nucleotides are TGTGCCAGCAGGTTGGTCGGGAGCTCCTACGAGCAGTACTTC. The V call is TRBV5-8, the J call TRBJ2-7; possible D gene TRBD2, 6 bases. Germline assignment: CDR1 SGHTS and CDR2 YDEGEE. The CDR3 runs to 14 residues.

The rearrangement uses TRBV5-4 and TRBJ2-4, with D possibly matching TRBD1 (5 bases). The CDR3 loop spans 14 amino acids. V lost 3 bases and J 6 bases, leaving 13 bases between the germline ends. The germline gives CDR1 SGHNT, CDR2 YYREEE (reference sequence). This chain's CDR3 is CASSSSDTGNIQYF. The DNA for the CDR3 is TGTGCCAGCAGCTCAAGCGATACAGGAAACATTCAGTACTTC.

The CDR3 spells CASDSGRNTDTQYF. The CDR3 DNA reads TGTGCCAGTGATAGCGGGAGGAACACAGATACGCAGTATTTT. This rearrangement joins TRBV19 to TRBJ2-3, with TRBD2 matching 10 bases. CDR3 length: 14 residues. Trimming at V came to 8 bases and at J to 2 bases, leaving 4 bases not matched to a gene. CDR1 is LNHDA, CDR2 SQIVND, per germline (reference sequence). Variable domain in full (rest from reference TRBV19 and TRBJ2-3): DGGITQSPKYLFRKEGQNVTLSCEQNLNHDAMYWYRQDPGQGLRLIYYSQIVNDFQKGDIAEGYSVSREKKESFPLTVTSAQKNPTAFYLCASDSGRNTDTQYFGPGTRLTVL.

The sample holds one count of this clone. CDR3 loop: CASSVGGTSGYTDTQYF. The CDR3 DNA is TGTGCCAGCAGCGTAGGGGGGACTAGCGGGTACACAGATACGCAGTATTTT. This chain connects TRBV9 to TRBJ2-3; 12 bases are a match to TRBD2. The V gene's germline CDR1 is SGDLS and CDR2 YYNGEE. V shed 0 bases and J 2 bases; nucleotides not matched to a gene: 4. The CDR3 is 17 amino acids.

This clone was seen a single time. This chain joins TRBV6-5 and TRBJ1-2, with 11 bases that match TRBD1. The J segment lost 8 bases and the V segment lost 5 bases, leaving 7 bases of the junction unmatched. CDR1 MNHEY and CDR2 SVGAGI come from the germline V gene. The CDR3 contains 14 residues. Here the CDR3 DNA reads TGTGCCAGCAGTACGGACAGGGGGCGGCGGGGCTACACCTTC. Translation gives CASSTDRGRRGYTF.

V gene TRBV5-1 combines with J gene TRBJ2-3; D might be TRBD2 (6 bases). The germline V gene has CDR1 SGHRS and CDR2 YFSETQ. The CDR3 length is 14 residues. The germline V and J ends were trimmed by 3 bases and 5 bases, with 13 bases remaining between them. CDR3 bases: TGCGCCAGCAGCTACAGGCCGGGAGAAGATACGCAGTATTTT. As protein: CASSYRPGEDTQYF.

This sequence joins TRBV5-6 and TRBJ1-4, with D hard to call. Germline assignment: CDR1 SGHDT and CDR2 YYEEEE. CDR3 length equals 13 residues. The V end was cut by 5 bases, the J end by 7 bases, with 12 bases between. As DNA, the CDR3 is TGTGCCAGCAGTTTACGGGGTGGTGAAAAACTGTTTTTT. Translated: CASSLRGGEKLFF.

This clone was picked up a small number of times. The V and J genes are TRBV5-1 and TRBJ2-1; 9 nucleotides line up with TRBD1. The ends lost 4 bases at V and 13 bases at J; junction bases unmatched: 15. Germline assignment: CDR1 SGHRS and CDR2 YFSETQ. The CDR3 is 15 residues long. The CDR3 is CASSPGQGNYESQFF. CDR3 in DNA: TGCGCCAGCAGCCCGGGACAGGGCAATTACGAAAGCCAGTTCTTC. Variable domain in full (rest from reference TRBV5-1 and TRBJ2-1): KAGVTQTPRYLIKTRGQQVTLSCSPISGHRSVSWYQQTPGQGLQFLFEYFSETQRNKGNFPGRFSGRQFSNSRSEMNVSTLELGDSALYLCASSPGQGNYESQFFGPGTRLTVL.

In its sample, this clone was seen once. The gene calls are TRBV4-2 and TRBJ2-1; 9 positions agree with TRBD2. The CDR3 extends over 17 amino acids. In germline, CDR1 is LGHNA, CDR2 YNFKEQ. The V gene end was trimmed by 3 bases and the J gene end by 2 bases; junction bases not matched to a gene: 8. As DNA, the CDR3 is TGTGCCAGCAGCCAGCAAGTTGGACTAGCGACCTACAATGAGCAGTTCTTC. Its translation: CASSQQVGLATYNEQFF.

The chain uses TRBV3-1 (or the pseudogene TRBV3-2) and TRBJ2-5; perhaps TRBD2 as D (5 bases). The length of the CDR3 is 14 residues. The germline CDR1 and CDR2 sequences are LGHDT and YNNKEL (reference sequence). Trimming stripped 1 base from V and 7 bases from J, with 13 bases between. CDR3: CASSQGVDLRTQYF. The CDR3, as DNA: TGTGCCAGCAGCCAAGGAGTGGACTTGAGGACCCAGTACTTC.

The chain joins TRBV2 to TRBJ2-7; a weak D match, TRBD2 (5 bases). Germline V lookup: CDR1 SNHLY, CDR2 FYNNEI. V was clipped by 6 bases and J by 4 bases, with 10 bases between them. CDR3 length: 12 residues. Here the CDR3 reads CASREREYEQYF. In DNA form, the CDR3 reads TGTGCCAGCAGAGAACGGGAATACGAGCAGTACTTC.

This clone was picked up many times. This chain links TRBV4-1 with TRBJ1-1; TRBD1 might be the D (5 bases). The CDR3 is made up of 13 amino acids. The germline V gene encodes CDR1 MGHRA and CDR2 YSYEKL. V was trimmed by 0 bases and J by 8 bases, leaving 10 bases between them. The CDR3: CASSQEGGAEAFF. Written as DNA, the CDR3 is TGCGCCAGCAGCCAAGAGGGTGGGGCCGAAGCTTTCTTT.

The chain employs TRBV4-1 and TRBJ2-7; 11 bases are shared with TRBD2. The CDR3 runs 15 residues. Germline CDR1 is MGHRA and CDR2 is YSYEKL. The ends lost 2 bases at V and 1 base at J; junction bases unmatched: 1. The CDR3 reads CASSQLAGGSYEQYF. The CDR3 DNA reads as TGCGCCAGCAGCCAACTAGCGGGAGGATCCTACGAGCAGTACTTC.

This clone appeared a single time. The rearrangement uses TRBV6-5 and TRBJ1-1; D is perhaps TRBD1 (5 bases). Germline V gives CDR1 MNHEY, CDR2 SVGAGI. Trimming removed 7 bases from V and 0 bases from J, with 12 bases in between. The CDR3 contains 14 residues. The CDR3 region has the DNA TGTGCCAGCAAAAAGGGGCCCATGAACACTGAAGCTTTCTTT. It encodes CASKKGPMNTEAFF.

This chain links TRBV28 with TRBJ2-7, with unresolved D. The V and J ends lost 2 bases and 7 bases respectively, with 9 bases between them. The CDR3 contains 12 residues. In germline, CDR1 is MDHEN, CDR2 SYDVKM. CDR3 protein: CASSLNAREQYF. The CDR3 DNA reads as TGTGCCAGCAGTTTAAATGCTAGGGAGCAGTACTTC.